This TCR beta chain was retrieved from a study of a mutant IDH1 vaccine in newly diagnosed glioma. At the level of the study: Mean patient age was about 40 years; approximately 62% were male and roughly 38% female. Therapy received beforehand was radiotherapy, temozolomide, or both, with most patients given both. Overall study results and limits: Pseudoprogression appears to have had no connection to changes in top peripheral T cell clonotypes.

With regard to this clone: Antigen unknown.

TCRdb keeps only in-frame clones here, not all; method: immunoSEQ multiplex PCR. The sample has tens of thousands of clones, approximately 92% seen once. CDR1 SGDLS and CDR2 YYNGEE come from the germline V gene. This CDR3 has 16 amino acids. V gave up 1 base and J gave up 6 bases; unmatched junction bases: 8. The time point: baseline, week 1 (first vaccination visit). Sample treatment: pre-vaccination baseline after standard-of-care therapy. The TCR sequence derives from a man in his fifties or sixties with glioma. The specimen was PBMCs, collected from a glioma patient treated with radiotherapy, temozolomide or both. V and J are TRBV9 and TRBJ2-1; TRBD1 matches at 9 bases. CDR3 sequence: CASSVSPGTGSNEQFF. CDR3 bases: TGTGCCAGCAGCGTATCGCCCGGGACAGGGTCCAATGAGCAGTTCTTC.